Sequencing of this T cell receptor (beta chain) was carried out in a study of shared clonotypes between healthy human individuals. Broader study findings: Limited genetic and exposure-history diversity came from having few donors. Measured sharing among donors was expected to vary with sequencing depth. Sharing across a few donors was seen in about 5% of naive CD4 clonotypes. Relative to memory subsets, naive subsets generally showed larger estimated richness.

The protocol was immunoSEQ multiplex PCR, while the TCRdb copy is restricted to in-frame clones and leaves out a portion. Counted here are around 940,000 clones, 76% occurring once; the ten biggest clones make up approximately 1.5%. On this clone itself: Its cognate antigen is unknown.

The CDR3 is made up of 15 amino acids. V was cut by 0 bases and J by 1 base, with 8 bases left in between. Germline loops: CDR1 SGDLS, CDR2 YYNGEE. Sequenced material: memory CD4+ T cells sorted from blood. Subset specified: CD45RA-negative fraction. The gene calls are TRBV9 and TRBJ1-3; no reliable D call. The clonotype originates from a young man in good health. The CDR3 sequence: CASSVGGASGNTIYF. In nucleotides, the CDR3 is TGTGCCAGCAGCGTAGGGGGAGCATCTGGAAACACCATATATTTT.